Included here is one T cell receptor beta chain sequence, with context. The V end was cut by 6 bases, the J end by 1 base, with 14 bases between. CDR1 and CDR2 from the germline V gene are SGHRS and YFSETQ. The CDR3 length is 15 residues. The sample comes from a study of T cell changes during pregnancy in multiple sclerosis. Only in-frame clones appear in the TCRdb table, and some are missing; sequencing was by immunoSEQ multiplex PCR. The sample has around 120,000 clones; 90% to 95% are singletons. The rearrangement links TRBV5-1 to TRBJ2-1, with D possibly matching TRBD2 (6 bases). The receptor comes from a female donor with multiple sclerosis, enrolled in a pregnancy study. The specimen comprised peripheral blood, sampled after pregnancy. The CDR3 nucleotides read TGCGCCAGCACCACCGGCGGGGCATCCTACAATGAGCAGTTCTTC. This translates into CASTTGGASYNEQFF.